Described below is a single TCR beta chain sequence and its context. This record belongs to a study of blood T cell repertoires in COVID-19. For the study at large: Whether acute or convalescent, the COVID-19 samples came from the United States, Italy and Spain. T cells, B-cell-depleted T cells, or PBMCs supplied cDNA or gDNA.

Participants came from roughly 23 US areas, aged roughly 18 to 100 years. Participants had their cohort set by participant-reported clinical history. CDR3 length: 13 amino acids. Germline loops: CDR1 SGHRS, CDR2 YFSETQ. V lost 4 bases and J lost 7; bases outside the gene matches: 3. This table comes from immunoSEQ multiplex PCR, and its TCRdb copy is limited to in-frame clones, with some not included. The sample holds approximately 290,000 clones, 90% seen once. The source material was PBMCs or T cells enriched from blood (not recorded which). The chain combines TRBV5-1 with TRBJ1-3; 9 bases match TRBD1. The TCR originated in a woman aged 18-29 years with acute COVID-19. This CDR3 reads CASSRGTGNTIYF. Here the CDR3 DNA reads TGCGCCAGCAGCCGAGGGACAGGGAACACCATATATTTT. The full variable domain, with the rest looked up from reference TRBV5-1 and TRBJ1-3, is KAGVTQTPRYLIKTRGQQVTLSCSPISGHRSVSWYQQTPGQGLQFLFEYFSETQRNKGNFPGRFSGRQFSNSRSEMNVSTLELGDSALYLCASSRGTGNTIYFGEGSWLTVV.